A single sample is the source of the 11 T cell receptor beta chains below, sequenced in a study of shared clonotypes between healthy human individuals. The table came from immunoSEQ multiplex PCR; TCRdb's copy has only in-frame clones and leaves some out. Here the sample spans 2 million to 3 million clones, around 90% being singletons. The sample was naive CD4+ T cells sorted from blood. Regarding subset: CD45RA+ positively selected. Source of these receptors: a man aged 18 to 29 in good health.

In this sample, this clone turned up once. The chain combines TRBV28 with TRBJ2-7; 8 positions agree with TRBD2. V shed 3 bases, J shed 3 bases, and the junction held 4 bases outside the gene matches. Germline CDR1 MDHEN, CDR2 SYDVKM. The CDR3 has 14 amino acids. The CDR3, as DNA: TGTGCCAGCAGTTTCCTCGGGGGGGGCTACGAGCAGTACTTC. It yields the protein CASSFLGGGYEQYF.

This sequence joins TRBV18 and TRBJ1-2; 7 bases match TRBD1. From germline, CDR1 is KGHSH and CDR2 LQKENI. The CDR3 has 16 residues. J was trimmed by 4 bases and V by 1 base; bases with no gene match: 9. CDR3 coding DNA: TGTGCCAGCTCACCACAGGGGGCCGACCCCATCTATGGCTACACCTTC. Amino acid sequence: CASSPQGADPIYGYTF.

This clone was found once. The V call is TRBV19, the J call TRBJ2-5, with TRBD2 identical over 9 bases. Germline assignment: CDR1 LNHDA and CDR2 SQIVND (reference sequence). This CDR3 comprises 15 residues. Trimming took 4 bases from V and 2 from J; bases not matched to a gene: 5. CDR3 in DNA: TGTGCCAGTAGTACTCGGCTAGCGGGGCAAGAGACCCAGTACTTC. It specifies CASSTRLAGQETQYF.

The chain recombines TRBV28 with TRBJ1-2, with D possibly being TRBD1 (5 bases). CDR1 and CDR2 from the germline V gene are MDHEN and SYDVKM. The CDR3 has 14 amino acids. V was trimmed by 0 bases and J by 2 bases, leaving 7 bases between them. The CDR3 loop reads CASSLWRGNYGYTF. CDR3 nucleotides: TGTGCCAGCAGTTTATGGCGGGGGAACTATGGCTACACCTTC.

The chain uses TRBV7-2 and TRBJ2-1; D gene ambiguous. CDR1 SGHTA and CDR2 FQGNSA come from the germline V gene. With 5 bases removed from V and 0 bases from J, the gap between germline ends came to 20 bases. The length of the CDR3 is 18 residues. The CDR3 region is CASSVFMGHQSSYNEQFF. The CDR3 DNA reads as TGTGCCAGCAGCGTGTTTATGGGCCATCAGAGCTCCTACAATGAGCAGTTCTTC.

This clone was recorded only once. The genes are TRBV5-1 and TRBJ1-5, with 9 nucleotides matching TRBD1. The V segment lost 4 bases and the J segment 0 bases; nucleotides outside the gene matches: 11. The CDR3 spans 18 residues. Germline V CDR1 and CDR2: SGHRS, YFSETQ. The chain's CDR3 is CASSGEDRGKISNQPQHF. CDR3 DNA: TGCGCCAGCAGCGGTGAGGACAGGGGAAAAATTAGCAATCAGCCCCAGCATTTT.

This clone was counted a few times. The rearrangement uses TRBV7-9 and TRBJ1-6; D call uncertain. CDR3 length: 12 amino acids. Germline V CDR1 and CDR2: SEHNR, FQNEAQ (reference sequence). V dropped 5 bases and J dropped 10 bases, with 9 bases sitting between them. CDR3 amino acids: CASSPTGSPLHF. DNA of the CDR3: TGTGCCAGCAGCCCCACCGGGTCACCCCTCCACTTT.

The chain combines TRBV5-3 with TRBJ1-1; 8 bases agree with TRBD1. TRBV5-3 is identified as an open reading frame with a role that is uncertain. CDR3 length: 15 amino acids. Trimming took 0 bases from V and 3 from J; bases not matched to a gene: 4. The CDR3 region is CARSLVRGRDTEAFF. The CDR3 DNA reads TGTGCCAGAAGCTTGGTCAGGGGGCGCGACACTGAAGCTTTCTTT.

V and J are TRBV7-2 and TRBJ2-2; 8 bases map to TRBD2. J lost 0 bases, V lost 2 bases, and 5 bases had no gene match. The CDR3 extends over 17 amino acids. In germline, CDR1 is SGHTA, CDR2 FQGNSA. CDR3 region: CASSLRGTRSNTGELFF. The CDR3 region has the DNA TGTGCCAGCAGCTTACGGGGGACTAGGTCGAACACCGGGGAGCTGTTTTTT.

V is TRBV10-3 and J is TRBJ1-1, with D hard to call. With 8 bases removed from V and 0 bases from J, the gap between germline ends came to 7 bases. Germline assignment: CDR1 ENHRY and CDR2 SYGVKD. CDR3 length equals 12 residues. The CDR3 bases are TGTGCCATCTGCGGCCTGAACACTGAAGCTTTCTTT. Translated: CAICGLNTEAFF.

The chain combines TRBV5-1 with TRBJ2-7; D may be TRBD2 (6 bases). V was pared by 0 bases and J by 2 bases, with 9 bases between. Germline V gene sequence: CDR1 SGHRS, CDR2 YFSETQ. This CDR3 spans 14 amino acids. CDR3 sequence reads: CASSLGEATYEQYF. In DNA, the CDR3 is TGCGCCAGCAGCTTGGGGGAGGCGACCTACGAGCAGTACTTC.